This T cell receptor (beta chain) was captured in a study of regulatory T cells in long-lasting Graves disease. Arm-PCR of CDR3 regions and iRepertoire HTBI primers were the basis on which TCR beta libraries were built. TCRdb re-analysed the multiplex PCR reads in MiXCR, keeping a single row per CDR3 protein. The sample has 500,000 to 700,000 distinct CDR3 sequences; around 30% are singletons. With 4 bases clipped from V and 9 bases from J, the junction kept 6 bases outside the gene matches. CDR1 and CDR2 from the germline V gene are MNHEY and SVGAGI. This CDR3 region has 15 residues. The count of this clonotype is one. Time point reported: persistent/refractory GD, antithyroid drugs over 5 years with positive TRAb. After RNA was extracted from PBMCs, the TCR library was made from it.

This material consisted of peripheral blood mononuclear cells (PBMCs), taken when the disease was refractory, from a patient treated with antithyroid drugs. The chain is built from TRBV6-5 and TRBJ1-6, with TRBD1 identical over 10 bases. The sequence came from a female donor with Graves disease. The CDR3 DNA reads TGTGCCAGCAGTTCCGGGACAGGGGTTAGTTCACCCCTCCACTTT. Its translation is CASSSGTGVSSPLHF.